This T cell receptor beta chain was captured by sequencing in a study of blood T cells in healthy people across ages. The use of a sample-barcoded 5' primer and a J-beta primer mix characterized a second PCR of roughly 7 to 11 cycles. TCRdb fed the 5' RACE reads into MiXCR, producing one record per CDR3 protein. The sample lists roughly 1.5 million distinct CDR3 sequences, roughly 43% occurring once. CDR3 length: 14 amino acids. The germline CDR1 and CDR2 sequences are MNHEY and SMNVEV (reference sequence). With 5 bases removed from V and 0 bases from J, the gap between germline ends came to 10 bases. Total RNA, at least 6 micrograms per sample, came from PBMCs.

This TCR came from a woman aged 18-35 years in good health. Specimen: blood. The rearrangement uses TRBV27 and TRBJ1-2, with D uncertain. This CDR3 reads CASSTARANYGYTF. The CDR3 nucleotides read TGTGCCAGCAGTACAGCGAGGGCTAACTATGGCTACACCTTC.